Presented here are 22 T cell receptor beta chains from one specimen sequenced in a study of blood T cell repertoires in COVID-19. Using immunoSEQ multiplex PCR, the repertoire was profiled, and TCRdb retains in-frame clones only, with some absent. The sample contains about 64,000 clones, about 93% of which appear only once. The sample consisted of peripheral blood. These receptors all come from a woman of 80 years or more with active COVID-19.

The chain links TRBV5-1 to TRBJ1-4, with TRBD1 matching over 7 bases. The length of the CDR3 is 15 residues. The ends lost 2 bases at V and 3 bases at J; junction bases unmatched: 4. Germline V CDR1 and CDR2: SGHRS, YFSETQ. The CDR3 region is CASSLSGTANEKLFF. The DNA for the CDR3 is TGCGCCAGCAGCTTATCCGGGACAGCTAATGAAAAACTGTTTTTT.

The rearrangement joins TRBV7-8 to TRBJ1-1; D gene uncertain. Looked up from germline, CDR1 is SGHVS and CDR2 is FQNEAQ. The CDR3 spans 14 residues. With 5 bases removed from V and 2 bases from J, the gap between germline ends came to 12 bases. CDR3 protein: CASSPGRANTEAFF. As DNA, the CDR3 is TGTGCCAGCAGCCCCGGGAGGGCTAACACTGAAGCTTTCTTT.

This sequence joins TRBV12-3 or TRBV12-4 and TRBJ2-6; D remains ambiguous. This CDR3 comprises 12 residues. V lost 6 bases to trimming and J lost 4 bases, with 4 bases between them. In nucleotides, the CDR3 is TGTGCCAGCAGCCAGGGGGCCAACGTCCTGACTTTC. Its protein product is CASSQGANVLTF.

The V and J genes are TRBV6-2 or TRBV6-3 and TRBJ2-5, with a weak D call TRBD1 (6 bases). The V gene's germline CDR1 is MNHEY and CDR2 SVGEGT. The V and J ends lost 6 bases and 1 base respectively, with 12 bases between them. The CDR3 consists of 14 residues. Here the CDR3 DNA reads TGTGCCAGCAGCCGCGGACAGTTCCAAGAGACCCAGTACTTC. It codes for CASSRGQFQETQYF.

The V and J genes are TRBV4-2 and TRBJ1-1, with 8 bases that match TRBD1. The J segment lost 6 bases and the V segment lost 1 base, leaving 7 bases of the junction unmatched. The CDR3 contains 15 residues. The germline gives CDR1 LGHNA, CDR2 YNFKEQ. The CDR3 sequence: CASSQVGQGAAEAFF. CDR3 bases: TGTGCCAGCAGCCAAGTGGGGCAGGGGGCTGCTGAAGCTTTCTTT.

This chain uses TRBV3-1 (or the pseudogene TRBV3-2) with TRBJ2-1; tentative D call: TRBD1 (5 bases). The germline gives CDR1 LGHDT, CDR2 YNNKEL (reference sequence). The CDR3 contains 13 residues. Trimming pared 0 bases from V and 9 bases from J, leaving 9 bases between. The CDR3 here is CASSQERGGEQFF. CDR3 bases: TGTGCCAGCAGCCAAGAAAGGGGCGGTGAGCAGTTCTTC.

This clone came up a few times. The chain is built from TRBV28 and TRBJ2-7; the D gene is possibly TRBD1 (5 bases). CDR1 and CDR2 from the germline V gene are MDHEN and SYDVKM. The CDR3 length is 12 residues. V lost 3 bases and J lost 6, with 9 bases in between. CDR3 region: CASSFRGGEQYV. For the CDR3, the DNA is TGTGCCAGCAGTTTTAGGGGCGGCGAGCAGTACGTC.

The chain employs TRBV12-2 and TRBJ1-4. TRBV12-2 is an annotated pseudogene. This CDR3 region has 14 residues. The chain's CDR3 is CASRPLSTNEKLFF. The CDR3 DNA follows: TGTGCAAGTCGCCCCCTCTCAACTAATGAAAAACTGTTTTTT.

The rearrangement links TRBV11-3 to TRBJ1-5; D may be TRBD1 (6 bases). V lost 1 base to trimming and J lost 1 base, with 14 bases between them. This CDR3 is built from 17 residues. In germline, CDR1 is SGHNT, CDR2 YENEEA. The CDR3 region has the DNA TGTGCCAGCAGCTTAGGGGGGCAAGGACAGAGCAATCAGCCCCAGCATTTT. It specifies CASSLGGQGQSNQPQHF. Combining the CDR3 with reference TRBV11-3 and TRBJ1-5 gives the whole variable domain EAGVVQSPRYKIIEKKQPVAFWCNPISGHNTLYWYLQNLGQGPELLIRYENEEAVDDSQLPKDRFSAERLKGVDSTLKIQPAELGDSAVYLCASSLGGQGQSNQPQHFGDGTRLSIL.

The V call is TRBV5-5, the J call TRBJ2-1; TRBD1 aligns across 7 bases. Germline-derived CDR1 and CDR2 are SGHKS and YYEKEE (reference sequence). The V and J ends lost 3 bases and 0 bases, in that order; junction bases with no gene match: 3. The CDR3 has 15 amino acids. CDR3 bases: TGTGCCAGCAGCTCGACAGGGAGCTCCTACAATGAGCAGTTCTTC. It encodes CASSSTGSSYNEQFF. Full variable domain (outside the CDR3, taken from reference TRBV5-5 and TRBJ2-1): DAGVTQSPTHLIKTRGQQVTLRCSPISGHKSVSWYQQVLGQGPQFIFQYYEKEERGRGNFPDRFSARQFPNYSSELNVNALLLGDSALYLCASSSTGSSYNEQFFGPGTRLTVL.

V usage is TRBV5-4 and J usage is TRBJ2-5, with D maybe TRBD1 (5 bases). The germline gives CDR1 SGHNT, CDR2 YYREEE (reference sequence). The CDR3 loop spans 17 amino acids. Between the trimmed V and J ends, which lost 4 bases and 2 bases, there was a span of 21 bases. In DNA form, the CDR3 reads TGTGCCAGCAGCCCCTACCAGGGCTTCATCCTACAAGAGACCCAGTACTTC. Encoded protein: CASSPYQGFILQETQYF.

This chain uses TRBV2 with TRBJ2-3; no clear D gene. Germline values: CDR1 SNHLY, CDR2 FYNNEI. This CDR3 spans 14 amino acids. V was trimmed by 2 bases and J by 0 bases, leaving 6 bases between them. Here the CDR3 reads CASSEWRSTDTQYF. The CDR3 region has the DNA TGTGCCAGCAGTGAATGGAGAAGCACAGATACGCAGTATTTT.

V usage is TRBV12-2 and J usage is TRBJ1-1; the table calls TRBD1, which could not be checked here. TRBV12-2 is shown as a pseudogene. The CDR3 extends over 19 amino acids. The CDR3 sequence: CASRPLPRGSTGQNTEAFF. The CDR3 DNA reads TGTGCAAGTCGCCCCCTACCCCGTGGCAGCACAGGCCAGAACACTGAAGCTTTCTTT.

The V gene is TRBV19, the J gene TRBJ1-3, with a tentative D call TRBD1 (5 bases). The CDR3 totals 10 residues. Germline assignment: CDR1 LNHDA and CDR2 SQIVND (reference sequence). The V end lost 9 bases, the J end lost 8 bases, and 8 bases lay between the germline ends. This chain's CDR3 is CASGGDTIYF. The DNA of the CDR3 is TGTGCCAGCGGGGGGGACACCATATATTTT.

The rearrangement joins TRBV2 to TRBJ1-3; a weak D match, TRBD1 (5 bases). Trimming pared 4 bases from V and 0 bases from J, leaving 10 bases between. CDR1 is SNHLY and CDR2 is FYNNEI in the germline V gene. The CDR3 consists of 15 residues. The CDR3 sequence is CASSATGPSGNTIYF. The CDR3 DNA sequence: TGTGCCAGCAGTGCCACAGGACCCTCTGGAAACACCATATATTTT.

The rearrangement joins TRBV5-1 to TRBJ2-3; weak D call: TRBD2 (6 bases). Germline V gives CDR1 SGHRS, CDR2 YFSETQ. CDR3 length: 15 amino acids. The V and J ends lost 2 bases and 0 bases respectively, with 10 bases between them. The CDR3 region is CASSLGEVSTDTQYF. Here the CDR3 DNA reads TGCGCCAGCAGCTTAGGGGAGGTGAGCACAGATACGCAGTATTTT.

CDR3 in DNA: TGTGCCAGTAGTTCACAGGGGCGGGAGCCCCAGCATTTT. Translation gives CASSSQGREPQHF. V and J are TRBV19 and TRBJ1-5; 7 bases match TRBD1. Per germline, CDR1 LNHDA and CDR2 SQIVND (reference sequence). CDR3 length equals 13 residues. The V and J ends lost 5 bases and 8 bases, in that order; junction bases with no gene match: 6.

The V and J genes are TRBV11-1 and TRBJ1-1; 8 bases map to TRBD1. This CDR3 has 15 amino acids. Losses at the gene ends were 2 bases for V and 3 bases for J; bases not matched to a gene: 5. The germline V gene has CDR1 SGHAT and CDR2 FQDESV (reference sequence). CDR3 protein: CASSLFQGADTEAFF. CDR3 nucleotides: TGTGCCAGCAGCTTATTCCAGGGGGCCGACACTGAAGCTTTCTTT.

The V and J genes are TRBV28 and TRBJ1-1, with 10 bases aligning to TRBD1. The CDR3 totals 14 residues. Looked up from germline, CDR1 is MDHEN and CDR2 is SYDVKM. J lost 4 bases, V lost 5 bases, and 4 bases had no gene match. The CDR3 nucleotides are TGTGCCAGCAGTCGACAGGGGGCCGGCACTGAAGCTTTCTTT. This gives the protein CASSRQGAGTEAFF.

The chain employs TRBV28 and TRBJ1-5; weak D call: TRBD1 (6 bases). Germline V CDR1 and CDR2: MDHEN, SYDVKM. Trimming left V 5 bases short and J 2 bases short, with 16 bases between. The CDR3 runs to 16 residues. CDR3 nucleotide sequence: TGTGCCAGCAGTCCTTACAGGGATTCACGCAATCAGCCCCAGCATTTT. Translation gives CASSPYRDSRNQPQHF.

The chain employs TRBV4-2 and TRBJ1-4; D ambiguous. Trimming removed 1 base at V and 7 bases at J, with 10 bases between. This CDR3 contains 14 residues. Per the germline V gene, CDR1 is LGHNA and CDR2 is YNFKEQ. The CDR3 DNA sequence: TGTGCCAGCAGCCAAGGGTGGCAGGTTGAAAAACTGTTTTTT. Translating gives CASSQGWQVEKLFF.

In DNA, the CDR3 is TGCGCCAGCAGTGAGGACGGGAACTATGGCTACACCTTC. Amino acids: CASSEDGNYGYTF. The V call is TRBV10-1, the J call TRBJ1-2; no clear D. With 2 bases removed from V and 2 bases from J, the gap between germline ends came to 6 bases. This CDR3 is 13 amino acids long. CDR1 is WNHNN, CDR2 SYGVQD, per germline (reference sequence).